The sequence of this T cell receptor (beta chain) was determined in a study of blood T cells in healthy people across ages (dated by TCRdb to between 2014 and 2016). About the study as a whole: In model experiments, template switching captured roughly one uniquely barcoded TCR beta cDNA molecule for every two T cells. Two additional independent replicas of 1 million unique cDNA reads from the same blood draw were analyzed for two donors (one aged 18 to 30 and one aged 80 or older). Donors were grouped into four age groups: young (average approximately 16 years), middle-aged (approximately 41), aged (approximately 58) and long-lived (about 82). To track age-related changes in TCR beta repertoire diversity, the study relied on deep sequencing normalized with unique cDNA molecular identifiers.

This clonotype was found a few times. It lacks a known antigen. Base qualities are missing; no much larger clone stands one base away. Receptors were amplified or captured by 5' RACE. This sample was sequenced with an Illumina HiSeq 2500. A second about 6 to 11 cycle PCR used a sample-barcoded 5' primer and a J-beta primer mix. A unique molecular identifier was introduced onto each TCR beta cDNA molecule by a template-switch 5' adaptor carrying 12 random nucleotides. Each sample yielded at least 3 million CDR3-containing paired-end reads. First-strand cDNA was synthesized from all RNA with the Mint cDNA synthesis kit, primed by a TRBC-specific oligonucleotide. Following uracil-DNA glycosylase treatment, a first 18-cycle PCR with universal primers M1SS and BC2_uni_R was performed on all cDNA. Under the source paper's analysis protocol: For normalization, 1 million high-quality reads, each with a distinct molecular identifier, were randomly selected from each sample. Instead of being binned into consensus sequences, reads that shared molecular identifiers were thrown out. CDR3 identification, clonotype clustering and error correction used MiTCR with a Q25 quality threshold and the strictest error-elimination algorithm. A nonparametric unseen species model with Euler transformation was used to estimate lower-bound total TCR beta diversity. TCRdb took the public reads, trimmed them with fastp at Q25, ran MiXCR for clone calling and kept in-frame beta chains. When rows share a CDR3 protein, they turn into one entry using the most common DNA and genes. TCRdb's processing, not the study's, gives the V and J calls here. The sample table contains approximately 780,000 distinct CDR3 sequences; only one count was recorded for roughly 26% of them. Around 2.9% of the sample is held by the ten biggest clonotypes.

Overall study results and their limits: Observed TCR beta diversity correlated strongly with the percentage of naive T cells measured by flow cytometry. Bulk unsorted PBMC profiling prevented conclusive comparison of naive and antigen-experienced compartments. Estimates of total diversity based on one million sequenced T cells were regarded as lower bounds and as underestimates. As age increased, observed TCR beta diversity per million T cells dropped in a roughly linear way, and a significant reduction was already evident by age 40. Because the CMV infection status of the donors was unknown, age-related changes in expanded clonotypes may potentially have been confounded. Compared with the aged group, the long-lived group had more naive CD4+ T cells, fewer expanded clones and increased TCR diversity, suggesting age selection.

The CDR3 runs 13 amino acids, cysteine and phenylalanine included. Of all the DNA, just the CDR3 is kept, 39 bases in frame from base 1. From the germline V gene (reference sequence), CDR1 is LGHDT and CDR2 is YNNKEL. The trim is 1 base for V and 7 bases for J, with a gap of 7 bases between the germline ends. Donors were a few dozen systemically healthy Caucasian individuals from Russia aged roughly 6 to 95 years. Each donor gave about 10 milliliters of peripheral blood, drawn into EDTA-treated Vacutainer tubes. Ficoll-Paque density-gradient centrifugation was used to isolate PBMCs, with at least 7 million per sample. Trizol reagent was used to extract total RNA from PBMCs, with at least 6 micrograms per sample. The percentages of naive CD45RAhigh/CD27high T cells were determined by flow cytometry on a PBMC aliquot from every donor. This sample was also put to use in a study of T cells of mothers and their children. As the second paper documents: Donors were nine systemically healthy Caucasian individuals: three mothers and their six children. cDNA synthesis consumed the entire amount of extracted RNA, loaded at about 1.6 ug RNA in each 15 ul reaction. In the second PCR, the M1S primer introduced both the sample barcodes and 2-4 random nucleotides. Over 9 million TCR beta CDR3 reads came from each mother, compared with about 3 million reads from each child. TCR recombination output is similarly shaped by thymic selection in related and unrelated pairs, with a minor effect exerted by inherited differences. Normalized repertoire overlap was always found to be slightly, but never significantly, higher in related mother-child pairs than in unrelated mother-child pairs. With a sensitivity of about 100 clones per million clonotypes, no persistent microchimeric T cell clones were detected. To look for features that set related mother-child pairs apart from unrelated individuals, the researchers ran deep NGS to compare the TCR beta repertoires of mothers and children. Mothers averaged approximately 41 +/- 4 years of age and children averaged approximately 11 +/- 4 years. After adapter ligation with NEBNext reagents, the libraries were sequenced on Illumina HiSeq 2000 with 100+100 nt paired-end reads. Mother and child libraries were prepared a month apart and sequenced in separate runs to prevent cross-contamination. Between roughly 500,000 and 2,300,000 distinct TCR beta clonotypes were identified per donor. Naive TCR beta clonotypes were estimated from low-frequency clonotypes matched to each donor's FACS-determined naive share, without sorting.

Rearrangement joined TRBV3-1 to TRBJ1-4, with no confident D gene call. The TCR comes from a boy between 5 and 17 years old in good health. The specimen was blood. The CDR3 here reads CASSQGAAEKLFF. The DNA sequence is given as TGTGCCAGCAGCCAAGGGGCAGCTGAAAAACTGTTTTTT.